This T cell receptor beta chain comes out of a study of monozygotic twins with inflammatory bowel disease. CDR3 length: 12 amino acids. Germline V gene lookup returns CDR1 GTSNPN and CDR2 SVGIG (reference sequence). In regard to this clonotype: Antigen specificity is unknown.

Overall study findings and caveats: It was not supported that a single strong signal or clonotype was associated with IBD.

TCRdb re-analyzed the 5' RACE reads; it lists each CDR3 protein once, without DNA. The data show about 440,000 distinct CDR3 sequences, and the top ten clones hold 2% to 2.5%. Sequencing used blood. The rearrangement joins TRBV30 to TRBJ2-7; with no DNA, the TCRdb D assignment of TRBD1 cannot be verified. This clonotype originated in a human donor with ulcerative colitis or Crohn's disease, or a healthy co-twin of an affected twin (not recorded which). The CDR3 loop reads CAWTPGSDEQYF.